Judged by abundance, the clone carrying this T cell receptor (beta chain) is medium-sized (0.01 to 0.1%). Its target is not known. This entry belongs to a study of spatial heterogeneity in lung cancer. Study summary: More than nine raw reads, on average, carried each unique TCR and UMI combination.

The study, taken as a whole, reports: There were more appearances of ubiquitous expanded tumor TCRs in blood at resection than at follow-up.

Specified time point: sample taken at primary tumor resection. Samples were donated by 72 untreated early-stage non-small cell lung cancer patients. Without sorting, whole RNA was sequenced from tumor, nontumor lung or frozen PBMC. TCRdb used MiXCR to reprocess the 5' RACE reads, holding one entry per CDR3 protein. This repertoire shows tens of thousands of distinct CDR3 sequences, approximately 8.1% found once; its top ten account for 6% to 7%. The sequence was collected from a male donor with early-stage non-small cell lung cancer. The specimen comprised PBMCs, sampled at surgery.

CDR3 sequence (DNA): TGTGCCAGCAGCTTAGCGGCTAGCGGGGTATACGAGCAGTACTTC. Translated: CASSLAASGVYEQYF. V and J are TRBV7-9 and TRBJ2-7; 9 positions match TRBD2. Germline V gene data show CDR1 as SEHNR and CDR2 as FQNEAQ (reference sequence). V lost 0 bases and J lost 4; bases outside the gene matches: 4. The CDR3 covers 15 residues.